This T cell receptor beta chain was obtained from a study of T cells in Graves' hyperthyroidism and ophthalmopathy. From RNA transcripts, TCR beta CDR3 regions were amplified. The HTBI primer set was used in a first-round RT-PCR of the TCR CDR3. TCRdb re-analysed the multiplex PCR reads in MiXCR, keeping a single row per CDR3 protein. The sample carries approximately 200,000 distinct CDR3 sequences, about 18% recorded once. This clonotype was seen only a few times. The junction had 9 bases not matched to a gene; V was cut back by 4 bases and J by 4 bases. Germline assignment: CDR1 SGHNT and CDR2 YENEEA. This CDR3 is built from 15 residues.

The sample was blood. This rearrangement joins TRBV11-3 to TRBJ2-5, with 7 bases matching TRBD1. This sequence originates from a man aged 35 to 55 with Graves' hyperthyroidism. In DNA form, the CDR3 reads TGTGCCAGCAGCTCAAGAACAGGGGCCTTAGAGACCCAGTACTTC. This codes for CASSSRTGALETQYF.